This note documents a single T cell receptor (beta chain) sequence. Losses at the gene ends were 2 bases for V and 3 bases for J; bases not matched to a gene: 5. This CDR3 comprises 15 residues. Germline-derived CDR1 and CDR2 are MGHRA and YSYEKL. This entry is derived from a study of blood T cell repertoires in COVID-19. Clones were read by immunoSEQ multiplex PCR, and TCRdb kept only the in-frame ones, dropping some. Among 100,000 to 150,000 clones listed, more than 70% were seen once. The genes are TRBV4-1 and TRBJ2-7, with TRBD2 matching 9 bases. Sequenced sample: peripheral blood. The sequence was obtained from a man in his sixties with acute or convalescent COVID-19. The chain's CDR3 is CASSQTSGWVYEQYF. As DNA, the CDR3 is TGCGCCAGCAGCCAAACTAGCGGGTGGGTCTACGAGCAGTACTTC.